The 30 T cell receptor beta chains reported below all come from one sample, sequenced in a study of blood T cells in healthy people across ages. Through a sample-barcoded 5' primer and a J-beta primer mix, a second PCR was run for roughly 6 to 12 cycles. TCRdb ran MiXCR on the 5' RACE reads and lists one entry per CDR3 protein. The sample records 800,000 to 950,000 distinct CDR3 sequences, around 36% being singletons. Specimen: blood. The receptors originated from a man between 18 and 29 years old in good health.

This clonotype was detected many times. The chain couples TRBV7-3 to TRBJ2-3, with 10 positions matching TRBD1. V shed 5 bases and J 3 bases; nucleotides not matched to a gene: 14. Germline-derived CDR1 and CDR2 are SGHTA and FQGTGA. The length of the CDR3 is 18 residues. This CDR3 reads CASSTQYRTGGRTDTQYF. Written as DNA, the CDR3 is TGTGCCAGCAGCACCCAATACCGGACAGGGGGTAGGACAGATACGCAGTATTTT.

The rearrangement links TRBV12-3 or TRBV12-4 to TRBJ2-5, with 8 nucleotides matching TRBD2. V was pared by 5 bases and J by 2 bases, with 4 bases of the junction left unmatched. The CDR3 extends over 14 amino acids. The CDR3 nucleotides are TGTGCCAGCAGTCGACTAGCGAGGCAAGAGACCCAGTACTTC. It specifies CASSRLARQETQYF.

The V gene is TRBV4-3, the J gene TRBJ1-2; 9 positions agree with TRBD1. J lost 7 bases, V lost 0 bases, and 12 bases had no gene match. The germline gives CDR1 LGHNA, CDR2 YSLEER. CDR3 size: 17 residues. The CDR3 is CASSQDFIWGQGSGYTF. CDR3 DNA sequence: TGCGCCAGCAGCCAAGACTTTATTTGGGGACAGGGCTCTGGCTACACCTTC.

This clonotype turned up a few times. The V and J genes are TRBV14 and TRBJ2-3, with 8 bases matching TRBD2. After removal of 4 bases from V and 0 bases from J, the junction contained 6 bases not matched to a gene. The CDR3 has 16 amino acids. CDR1 is SGHDN, CDR2 FVKESK, per germline. The CDR3 sequence is CASSPLAGLSTDTQYF. In nucleotides, the CDR3 is TGTGCCAGCAGCCCTCTAGCGGGCCTCAGCACAGATACGCAGTATTTT.

This clonotype was counted a few times. This chain joins TRBV11-2 and TRBJ1-4; 12 positions agree with TRBD1. This CDR3 has 16 amino acids. CDR1 is SGHAT, CDR2 FQNNGV, per germline. Germline trimming cut 5 bases from V and 8 bases from J; bases unmatched to any gene: 9. CDR3: CASSQIRDRGLEKLFF. CDR3 nucleotide sequence: TGTGCCAGCAGCCAAATCCGGGACAGGGGGCTCGAAAAACTGTTTTTT.

This clonotype has at least ten counts. This chain uses TRBV29-1 with TRBJ2-7, with D perhaps matching TRBD2 (6 bases). The CDR3 is made up of 13 amino acids. V was shortened by 5 bases and J by 2 bases, with 13 bases between the two germline ends. Germline CDR1 and CDR2: SQVTM and ANQGSEA. This CDR3 is CSVHIGGTYEQYF. The CDR3 coding sequence is TGCAGCGTTCACATAGGAGGGACCTACGAGCAGTACTTC.

This clonotype was seen more than once but under ten times. V is TRBV6-6 and J is TRBJ2-7; D possibly uses TRBD1 or TRBD2 (6 bases each). Germline V lookup: CDR1 MNHNY, CDR2 SVGAGI (reference sequence). There are 14 residues in the CDR3. The V and J ends lost 5 bases and 9 bases respectively, with 20 bases between them. The CDR3 DNA is TGTGCCAGCAGTACGGGAATGGGGGGCGCGTGGCAGTACTTC. The encoded protein is CASSTGMGGAWQYF.

This clonotype has only a few counts. The V and J genes are TRBV12-3 or TRBV12-4 and TRBJ2-7; TRBD1 aligns across 9 bases. The junction had 14 bases not matched to a gene; V was cut back by 6 bases and J by 2 bases. This CDR3 region has 17 residues. In DNA form, the CDR3 reads TGTGCCAGCAGCTCGGATGATCCGGGACAGGGAACCTACGAGCAGTACTTC. It yields the protein CASSSDDPGQGTYEQYF.

This rearrangement joins TRBV7-9 to TRBJ1-1; possible D gene TRBD1, 5 bases. The CDR3 is 17 residues long. V lost 3 bases and J 0 bases, leaving 17 bases between the germline ends. Germline assignment: CDR1 SEHNR and CDR2 FQNEAQ (reference sequence). This CDR3 reads CASSFWPLKGLNTEAFF. In DNA form, the CDR3 reads TGTGCCAGCAGCTTTTGGCCCCTTAAGGGGTTGAACACTGAAGCTTTCTTT.

This chain uses TRBV20-1 with TRBJ2-1; no reliable D call. CDR1 is DFQATT, CDR2 SNEGSKA, per germline (reference sequence). Trimming left V 5 bases short and J 2 bases short, with 16 bases between. The CDR3 spans 15 residues. CDR3 sequence: CSALTFSSPYNEQFF. Written as DNA, the CDR3 is TGCAGTGCTCTTACCTTTAGCTCCCCCTACAATGAGCAGTTCTTC.

V and J are TRBV7-2 and TRBJ2-2, with D perhaps TRBD1 (6 bases). The V and J ends lost 2 bases and 7 bases respectively, with 14 bases between them. This CDR3 is 15 amino acids long. Germline-derived CDR1 and CDR2 are SGHTA and FQGNSA. The CDR3 DNA is TGTGCCAGCAGCTTAAATGGGGGCGCGGGCGGGGAGCTGTTTTTT. It specifies CASSLNGGAGGELFF.

The V gene is TRBV6-5, the J gene TRBJ2-2; the D call may be TRBD1 or TRBD2 (5 bases each). The germline V gene has CDR1 MNHEY and CDR2 SVGAGI. This CDR3 has 15 amino acids. The V and J ends lost 6 bases and 3 bases respectively, with 14 bases between them. The CDR3 is CASSPGRRYTGELFF. The CDR3 coding sequence is TGTGCCAGCAGCCCGGGACGGCGATACACCGGGGAGCTGTTTTTT.

This clonotype was observed a handful of times. The chain links TRBV9 to TRBJ2-3, with 8 nucleotides matching TRBD2. Germline CDR1 reads SGDLS; CDR2 reads YYNGEE. This CDR3 region has 19 residues. The J segment lost 0 bases and the V segment lost 0 bases, leaving 12 bases of the junction unmatched. The CDR3 DNA reads TGTGCCAGCAGCGTAGATGGAGCGGGGGCCCTCCCTAGCACAGATACGCAGTATTTT. It translates to CASSVDGAGALPSTDTQYF.

V and J are TRBV20-1 and TRBJ2-5; D unresolved. V dropped 2 bases and J dropped 2 bases, with 9 bases sitting between them. This CDR3 spans 13 amino acids. The germline V gene encodes CDR1 DFQATT and CDR2 SNEGSKA (reference sequence). CDR3: CSARRPVQETQYF. CDR3 DNA sequence: TGCAGTGCTAGACGACCTGTACAAGAGACCCAGTACTTC.

The chain combines TRBV29-1 with TRBJ2-7; D is unresolved. Trimming pared 2 bases from V and 8 bases from J, leaving 19 bases between. Germline loops: CDR1 SQVTM, CDR2 ANQGSEA. The CDR3 sequence is 14 residues long. In nucleotides, the CDR3 is TGCAGCGTTGAAAACCCGGACCCAATTCGAAAGCAGTACTTC. Protein sequence: CSVENPDPIRKQYF.

This clonotype has more than one count but fewer than ten. This sequence joins TRBV12-3 or TRBV12-4 and TRBJ1-6; 7 bases are shared with TRBD1. V lost 7 bases and J lost 8; bases outside the gene matches: 8. This CDR3 comprises 14 residues. The CDR3 coding sequence is TGTGCCAGCAAACCGGGACAGAAATATTCACCCCTCCACTTT. Its protein is CASKPGQKYSPLHF.

The V and J genes are TRBV29-1 and TRBJ2-2; D gene unclear. The germline CDR1 and CDR2 sequences are SQVTM and ANQGSEA. This CDR3 is built from 12 residues. Between the trimmed V and J ends, which lost 7 bases and 0 bases, there was a span of 6 bases. CDR3 protein: CSGSSNTGELFF. The CDR3 DNA is TGCAGCGGCTCGTCGAACACCGGGGAGCTGTTTTTT.

The chain couples TRBV20-1 to TRBJ1-2; D possibly corresponds to TRBD1 (5 bases). V was clipped by 0 bases and J by 10 bases, with 18 bases between them. The CDR3 covers 14 residues. Germline V gene lookup returns CDR1 DFQATT and CDR2 SNEGSKA (reference sequence). The CDR3 DNA reads TGCAGTGCTAGAGATCGGGGGAACACAAGTACCTACACCTTC. Protein product: CSARDRGNTSTYTF.

The CDR3 protein is CASRVPTGELFF. CDR3 nucleotides: TGCGCCAGCAGGGTGCCCACCGGGGAGCTGTTTTTT. The V and J genes are TRBV5-1 and TRBJ2-2; D gene ambiguous. V gave up 5 bases and J gave up 4 bases, with 6 bases separating them. The CDR3 length is 12 residues. From germline, CDR1 is SGHRS and CDR2 YFSETQ.

The V call is TRBV18, the J call TRBJ2-7, with 9 bases fitting TRBD1. The CDR3 spans 15 residues. CDR1 and CDR2 (germline): KGHSH, LQKENI. Trimming removed 5 bases from V and 4 bases from J; junction bases left unmatched: 9. The CDR3 region has the DNA TGTGCCAGCTCAATCTCCGGGACAGGGATTTACGAGCAGTACTTC. It is translated as CASSISGTGIYEQYF.

The V gene is TRBV2, the J gene TRBJ2-1, with D possibly being TRBD1 (5 bases). The CDR3 runs to 13 residues. Germline lookup yields CDR1 SNHLY and CDR2 FYNNEI. V dropped 1 base and J dropped 6 bases, with 7 bases sitting between them. The CDR3 here is CASSEETANEQFF. CDR3 nucleotide sequence: TGTGCCAGCAGTGAAGAGACAGCCAATGAGCAGTTCTTC.

This clonotype was picked up one time. The genes are TRBV6-1 and TRBJ1-4; D might be TRBD1 (5 bases). This CDR3 has 14 amino acids. Germline CDR1 and CDR2: MNHNS and SASEGT. Trimming took 7 bases from V and 10 from J, leaving 19 bases between them. As DNA, the CDR3 is TGTGCCAGCACTAGGACACCCGAGGAGGGAAAACTGTTTTTT. Encoded protein: CASTRTPEEGKLFF.

In its sample, this clonotype was seen many times. This chain links TRBV6-5 with TRBJ2-5; no definite D call. Germline V gene lookup returns CDR1 MNHEY and CDR2 SVGAGI. Trimming left V 6 bases short and J 7 bases short, with 9 bases between. CDR3 length: 11 residues. The CDR3 is CASRSVGTQYF. CDR3 nucleotide sequence: TGTGCCAGCAGGTCTGTGGGGACCCAGTACTTC.

This rearrangement joins TRBV12-3 or TRBV12-4 to TRBJ2-1, with a weak D call TRBD1 (5 bases). Trimming took off 4 bases at V and 6 bases at J, with 10 bases between the two ends. The CDR3 loop spans 13 amino acids. Here the CDR3 reads CASSSQVTNEQFF. The CDR3 DNA sequence: TGTGCCAGCAGTTCACAGGTAACCAATGAGCAGTTCTTC.

V usage is TRBV4-1 and J usage is TRBJ2-3; D uncertain. Germline loops: CDR1 MGHRA, CDR2 YSYEKL. The germline V and J ends were trimmed by 0 bases and 5 bases, with 6 bases remaining between them. CDR3 length: 13 residues. CDR3 nucleotide sequence: TGCGCCAGCAGCCAAGATAGGCTAGATACGCAGTATTTT. The encoded protein is CASSQDRLDTQYF.

J is TRBJ1-2 and V is TRBV5-4, with 7 bases fitting TRBD1. V shed 4 bases and J 7 bases; nucleotides not matched to a gene: 7. This CDR3 has 13 residues. Germline lookup yields CDR1 SGHNT and CDR2 YYREEE (reference sequence). The CDR3 DNA is TGTGCCAGCAGCACCAAACAGGGGATTGGCTACACCTTC. Its protein product is CASSTKQGIGYTF. Using reference TRBV5-4 and TRBJ1-2 for the parts outside the CDR3, the full variable domain is ETGVTQSPTHLIKTRGQQVTLRCSSQSGHNTVSWYQQALGQGPQFIFQYYREEENGRGNFPPRFSGLQFPNYSSELNVNALELDDSALYLCASSTKQGIGYTFGSGTRLTVV.

This clonotype was counted at least ten times. The CDR3 loop reads CASSLAGQDTQYF. The CDR3 DNA reads as TGTGCCAGCAGTTTAGCAGGCCAAGATACGCAGTATTTT. The gene calls are TRBV12-3 or TRBV12-4 and TRBJ2-3; no clear D. The CDR3 runs 13 residues. Trimming cost V 0 bases and J 5 bases, with 6 bases left between them.

This chain uses TRBV28 with TRBJ1-1, with 8 bases lining up with TRBD1. This CDR3 is 15 amino acids long. V lost 6 bases and J lost 2; bases outside the gene matches: 8. Germline-derived CDR1 and CDR2 are MDHEN and SYDVKM. The CDR3 protein is CASSKGDRPNTEAFF. Written as DNA, the CDR3 is TGTGCCAGCAGCAAGGGGGACAGGCCTAACACTGAAGCTTTCTTT.

Worth noting for this clonotype: Possible read error: a much larger clone is one base away. The rearrangement links TRBV28 to TRBJ2-1, with D possibly TRBD2 on 7 matching bases. Germline V gives CDR1 MDHEN, CDR2 SYDVKM. V dropped 4 bases and J dropped 5 bases, with 15 bases sitting between them. This CDR3 comprises 15 residues. The CDR3: CASSSAKGGDNEQFF. As DNA, the CDR3 is TGTGCCAGCAGTTCCGCTAAGGGGGGGGACAATGAGCAGTTCTTC.

The chain joins TRBV12-3 or TRBV12-4 to TRBJ1-5; D possibly corresponds to TRBD1 (6 bases). Trimming cost V 2 bases and J 6 bases, with 17 bases left between them. The CDR3 totals 16 residues. The CDR3 reads CASSLMVGEGGQPQHF. As DNA, the CDR3 is TGTGCCAGCAGTTTAATGGTCGGGGAGGGGGGTCAGCCCCAGCATTTT.